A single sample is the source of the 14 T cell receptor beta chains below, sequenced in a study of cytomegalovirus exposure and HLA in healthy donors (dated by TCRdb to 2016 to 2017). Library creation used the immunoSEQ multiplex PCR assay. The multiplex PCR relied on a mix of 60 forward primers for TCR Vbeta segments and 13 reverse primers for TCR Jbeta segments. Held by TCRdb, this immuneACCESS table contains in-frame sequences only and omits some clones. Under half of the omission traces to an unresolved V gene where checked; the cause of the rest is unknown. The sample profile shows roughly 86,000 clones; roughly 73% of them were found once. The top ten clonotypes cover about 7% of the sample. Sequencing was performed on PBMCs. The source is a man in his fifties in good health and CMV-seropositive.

The CDR3, as DNA: TGTGCCAGCAGGAGGACAGGAAAATACAATGAGCAGTTCTTC. Translation: CASRRTGKYNEQFF. V is TRBV6-1 and J is TRBJ2-1; TRBD1 matches 7 bases. J gave up 4 bases and V 6 bases, and 6 bases lay outside the gene matches. The CDR3 is 14 amino acids. Germline V gene data show CDR1 as MNHNS and CDR2 as SASEGT.

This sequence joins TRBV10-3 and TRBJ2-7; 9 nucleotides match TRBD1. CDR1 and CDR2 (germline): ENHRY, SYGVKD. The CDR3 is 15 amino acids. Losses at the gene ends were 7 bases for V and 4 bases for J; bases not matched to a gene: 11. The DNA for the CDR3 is TGTGCCATCACAAAAACGGGACAGGGTTCTTACGAGCAGTACTTC. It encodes CAITKTGQGSYEQYF.

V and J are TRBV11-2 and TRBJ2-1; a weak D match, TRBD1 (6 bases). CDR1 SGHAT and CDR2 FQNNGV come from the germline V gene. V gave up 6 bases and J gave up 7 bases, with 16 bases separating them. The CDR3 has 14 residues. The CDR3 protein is CASRALKTGNEQFF. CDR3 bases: TGTGCCAGCAGGGCATTAAAGACAGGTAATGAGCAGTTCTTC.

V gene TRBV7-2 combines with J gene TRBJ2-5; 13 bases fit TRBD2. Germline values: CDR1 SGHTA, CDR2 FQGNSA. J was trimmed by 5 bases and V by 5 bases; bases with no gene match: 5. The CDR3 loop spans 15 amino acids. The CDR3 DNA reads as TGTGCCAGCAGCGCAATGACTAGCGGGGGGGAGACCCAGTACTTC. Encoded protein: CASSAMTSGGETQYF.

The CDR3 spells CASSASGGLDTEAFF. DNA for the CDR3: TGTGCCAGCAGCGCCTCAGGGGGGTTAGACACTGAAGCTTTCTTT. The J gene is TRBJ1-1, the V gene TRBV7-2; 7 bases map to TRBD1. The CDR3 consists of 15 residues. Unmatched junction bases numbered 9, after V lost 5 bases and J lost 3 bases. Germline-derived CDR1 and CDR2 are SGHTA and FQGNSA.

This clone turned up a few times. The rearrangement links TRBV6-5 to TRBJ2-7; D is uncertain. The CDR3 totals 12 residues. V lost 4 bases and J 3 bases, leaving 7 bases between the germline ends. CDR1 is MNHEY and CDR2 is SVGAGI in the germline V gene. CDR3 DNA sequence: TGTGCCAGCAGTTCTAATATCTACGAGCAGTACTTC. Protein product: CASSSNIYEQYF.

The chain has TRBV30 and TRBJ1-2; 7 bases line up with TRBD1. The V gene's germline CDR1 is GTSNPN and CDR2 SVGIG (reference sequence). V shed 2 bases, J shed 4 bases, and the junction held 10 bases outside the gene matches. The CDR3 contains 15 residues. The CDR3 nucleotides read TGTGCCTGGAGTAAAGGGGGACAGACCGGCTATGGCTACACCTTC. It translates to CAWSKGGQTGYGYTF.

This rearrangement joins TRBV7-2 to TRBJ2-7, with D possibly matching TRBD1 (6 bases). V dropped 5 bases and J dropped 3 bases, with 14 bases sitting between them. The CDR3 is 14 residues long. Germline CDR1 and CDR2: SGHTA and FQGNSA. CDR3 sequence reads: CASSLIDRIYEQYF. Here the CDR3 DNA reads TGTGCCAGCAGCCTCATAGACAGGATCTACGAGCAGTACTTC. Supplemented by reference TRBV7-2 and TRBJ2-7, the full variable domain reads GAGVSQSPSNKVTEKGKDVELRCDPISGHTALYWYRQSLGQGLEFLIYFQGNSAPDKSGLPSDRFSAERTGGSVSTLTIQRTQQEDSAVYLCASSLIDRIYEQYFGPGTRLTVT.

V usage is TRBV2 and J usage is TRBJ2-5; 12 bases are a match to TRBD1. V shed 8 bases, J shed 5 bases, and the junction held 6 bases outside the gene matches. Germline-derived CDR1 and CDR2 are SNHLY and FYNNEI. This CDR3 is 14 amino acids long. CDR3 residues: CASGGQGARETQYF. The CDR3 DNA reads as TGTGCCAGCGGGGGACAGGGGGCCCGGGAGACCCAGTACTTC. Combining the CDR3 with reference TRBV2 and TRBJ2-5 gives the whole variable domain EPEVTQTPSHQVTQMGQEVILRCVPISNHLYFYWYRQILGQKVEFLVSFYNNEISEKSEIFDDQFSVERPDGSNFTLKIRSTKLEDSAMYFCASGGQGARETQYFGPGTRLLVL.

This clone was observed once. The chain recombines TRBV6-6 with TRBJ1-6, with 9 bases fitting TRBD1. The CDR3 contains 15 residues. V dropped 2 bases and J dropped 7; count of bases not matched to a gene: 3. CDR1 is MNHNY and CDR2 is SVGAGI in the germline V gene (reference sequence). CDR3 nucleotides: TGTGCCAGCAGTTACGATGGGACAGGGAATTCACCCCTCCACTTT. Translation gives CASSYDGTGNSPLHF.

The CDR3 region has the DNA TGTGCCAGCAGCTTAGAGGGCCAGGGTCGAAACTATGGCTACACCTTC. The encoded protein is CASSLEGQGRNYGYTF. This chain joins TRBV13 and TRBJ1-2, with D possibly being TRBD1 (5 bases). The V gene's germline CDR1 is PRHDT and CDR2 FYEKMQ (reference sequence). V lost 1 base to trimming and J lost 2 bases, with 14 bases between them. The CDR3 consists of 16 residues.

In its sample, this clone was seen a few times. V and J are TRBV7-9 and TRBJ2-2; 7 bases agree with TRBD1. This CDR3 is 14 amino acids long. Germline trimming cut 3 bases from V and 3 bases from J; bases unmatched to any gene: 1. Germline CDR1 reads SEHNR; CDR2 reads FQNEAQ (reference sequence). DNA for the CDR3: TGTGCCAGCAGCTTCGGGACAGACACCGGGGAGCTGTTTTTT. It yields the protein CASSFGTDTGELFF.

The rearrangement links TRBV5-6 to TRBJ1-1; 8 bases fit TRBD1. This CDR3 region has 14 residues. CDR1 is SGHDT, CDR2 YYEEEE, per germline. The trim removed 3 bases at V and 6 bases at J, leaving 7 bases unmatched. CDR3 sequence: CASSWLTGVAEAFF. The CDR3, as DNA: TGTGCCAGCAGCTGGTTGACAGGGGTCGCTGAAGCTTTCTTT.

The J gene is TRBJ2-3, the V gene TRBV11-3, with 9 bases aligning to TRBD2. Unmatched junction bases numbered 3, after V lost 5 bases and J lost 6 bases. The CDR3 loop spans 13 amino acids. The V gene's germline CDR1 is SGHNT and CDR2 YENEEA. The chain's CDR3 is CASSRGGADTQYF. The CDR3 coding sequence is TGTGCCAGCAGCCGCGGGGGGGCGGATACGCAGTATTTT.